A selection of T cell receptor beta chains follows, all from one sample in a study of blood T cell repertoires in COVID-19. The method was immunoSEQ multiplex PCR; TCRdb's version includes in-frame clones alone and lacks a portion of them. The sample carries around 27,000 clones, approximately 80% recorded once. The sequenced material came from peripheral blood. Source of these receptors: a human donor in a cohort sampled during active COVID-19. Each CDR3 is given with its conserved first and last residue. The D gene is left open where the match is weak. Clone size appears in some rows only: once, few, many, or a class for an expanded clone.

NA | NA | TRBJ1-1 | TRBV4-2 | TGTGCCAGCAGCCCGGATTACCTCCGGACACCAGGACGAACTTTGAACACTGAAGCTTTCTTT | CASSPDYLRTPGRTLNTEAFF
NA | NA | TRBJ1-4 | TRBV12-3/TRBV12-4 | TGTGCCAGCAGTTTACTCGGTGAAAAACTGTTTTTT | CASSLLGEKLFF
NA | NA | TRBJ1-1 | TRBV3-1/TRBV3-2 | TGTGCCAGCAGCTACAGCACGCTGAACACTGAAGCTTTCTTT | CASSYSTLNTEAFF
NA | NA | TRBJ1-1 | TRBV25-1 | TGTGCCAGCAGTGAATACGGTGTTGGGCAGGGAGCTTTCTTT | CASSEYGVGQGAFF
NA | NA | TRBJ2-7 | TRBV12-3/TRBV12-4 | TGTGCCAGCAGCAAGCCTACAGGGTACGAGCAGTACTTC | CASSKPTGYEQYF
once | NA | TRBJ2-2 | TRBV21-1 | TGTGCCAGCAAATGTGGGGGAGGGACGAACACCGGGGAGCTGTTTTTT | CASKCGGGTNTGELFF
NA | NA | TRBJ2-1 | TRBV2 | TGTGCCAGCCTTCCCCGAACGGGGGCCTACAATGAGCAGTTCTTC | CASLPRTGAYNEQFF
NA | TRBD2 | TRBJ2-1 | TRBV5-1 | TGCGCCAGCAGCTTGGCCTCGCGGGGGGGCTTGAATGAGCAGTTCTTC | CASSLASRGGLNEQFF
NA | NA | TRBJ1-1 | TRBV28 | TGTGCCAGCAGCTGGGGACCACAGGGGAACACTGAAGCTTTCTTT | CASSWGPQGNTEAFF
NA | NA | TRBJ2-1 | TRBV4-2 | TGTGCCAGCAGCCCGCCCGGGGAGTGGGGCTACAATGAGCAGTTCTTC | CASSPPGEWGYNEQFF
NA | NA | TRBJ2-7 | TRBV5-6 | TGTGCCAGCAGCTTTGCGGGGAAACACGAGCAGTACTTC | CASSFAGKHEQYF
NA | NA | TRBJ1-1 | TRBV5-1 | TGCGCCAGCAGCTCCAATGCAGGGAAGGCTGAAGCTTTCTTT | CASSSNAGKAEAFF
few | TRBD2 | TRBJ2-1 | TRBV4-1 | TGCGCCAGCAGCCAAGAGCCCCAGGCTAGCGGGGGCTCCTACAATGAGCAGTTCTTC | CASSQEPQASGGSYNEQFF
NA | NA | TRBJ2-1 | TRBV6-6 | TGTGCCAGCAGTTACATGAGTAGCTCCTACAATGAGCAGTTCTTC | CASSYMSSSYNEQFF
NA | NA | TRBJ1-4 | TRBV28 | TGTGCCAGCTCAACGAAGACATCAACTAATGAAAAACTGTTTTTT | CASSTKTSTNEKLFF
NA | NA | TRBJ1-2 | TRBV11-3 | TGTGCCAGCAGCTTGCAGGGGCGCTATGGCTACACCTTC | CASSLQGRYGYTF
NA | TRBD1 | TRBJ1-2 | TRBV18 | TGTGCCAGCTCAGACACGCCCTTTTCCGGACAGGGGGACTATGGCTACACCTTC | CASSDTPFSGQGDYGYTF
NA | NA | TRBJ1-5 | TRBV3-1/TRBV3-2 | TGTGCCAGCAGCCCGTCAGGGGCGGATCAGCCCCAGCATTTT | CASSPSGADQPQHF
NA | TRBD1 | TRBJ1-2 | TRBV28 | TGTGCCAGCAGCCCCCCCCAGGGGGGAGGTCGAAACTATGGCTACACCTTC | CASSPPQGGGRNYGYTF
NA | NA | TRBJ1-1 | TRBV4-3 | TGCGCCAGCAGCCAAGATCGCCGGTTGAACACTGAAGCTTTCTTT | CASSQDRRLNTEAFF